This T cell receptor beta chain was observed in a study of T cells in Graves' hyperthyroidism and ophthalmopathy. Germline V gene lookup returns CDR1 SGHVS and CDR2 FQNEAQ. Trimming removed 2 bases at V and 0 bases at J, with 4 bases between. This CDR3 comprises 13 residues. This clonotype was seen ten or more times. Amplified TCR beta CDR3 regions came from RNA transcripts. HTBI primers were used for first-round RT-PCR of the TCR CDR3. TCRdb re-called the multiplex PCR reads through MiXCR, storing one row per CDR3 protein. Here the sample spans 660,000 or so distinct CDR3 sequences, 45% being singletons.

This TCR was recovered from an adult man with Graves' disease, either hyperthyroidism or ophthalmopathy (not recorded which). The chain recombines TRBV7-8 with TRBJ1-1; D is undetermined. Input material: peripheral blood or thyroid tissue (not recorded which). CDR3 nucleotides: TGTGCCAGCAGCTTATTCATGAACACTGAAGCTTTCTTT. This encodes CASSLFMNTEAFF. The whole variable domain, filled in from reference TRBV7-8 and TRBJ1-1, reads GAGVSQSPRYKVAKRGQDVALRCDPISGHVSLFWYQQALGQGPEFLTYFQNEAQLDKSGLPSDRFFAERPEGSVSTLKIQRTQQEDSAVYLCASSLFMNTEAFFGQGTRLTVV.